The sequence of this T cell receptor (beta chain) was determined in a study of T cells in Graves' hyperthyroidism and ophthalmopathy. Amplification of TCR beta CDR3 regions was performed using RNA transcripts as template. HTBI primers were employed in a first-round RT-PCR of the TCR CDR3. TCRdb ran MiXCR on the multiplex PCR reads and lists one entry per CDR3 protein. This sample carries 650,000 to 700,000 distinct CDR3 sequences, around 15% of them seen once, and the ten largest clones take about 16%. CDR3 size: 16 residues. Trimming stripped 5 bases from V and 0 bases from J, with 13 bases between. Germline V gene lookup returns CDR1 SEHNR and CDR2 FQNEAQ (reference sequence).

V and J are TRBV7-9 and TRBJ2-2; D remains ambiguous. The clonotype was recovered from a man aged 50 or older with Graves' hyperthyroidism. The material sequenced was blood. The CDR3 sequence: CASSRRYASNTGELFF. The CDR3 DNA reads TGTGCCAGCAGCCGTCGATACGCTTCGAACACCGGGGAGCTGTTTTTT.